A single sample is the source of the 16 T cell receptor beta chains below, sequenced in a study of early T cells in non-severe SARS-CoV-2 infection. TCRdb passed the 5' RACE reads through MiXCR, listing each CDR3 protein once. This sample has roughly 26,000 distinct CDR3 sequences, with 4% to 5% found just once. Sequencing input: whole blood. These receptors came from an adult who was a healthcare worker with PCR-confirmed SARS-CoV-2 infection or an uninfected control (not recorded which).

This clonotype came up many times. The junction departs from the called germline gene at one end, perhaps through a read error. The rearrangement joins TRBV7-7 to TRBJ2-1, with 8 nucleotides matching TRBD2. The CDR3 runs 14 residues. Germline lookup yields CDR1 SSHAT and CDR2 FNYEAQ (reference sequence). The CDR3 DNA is TGTGCTAGCAGCTCCTTCAGCGGGAGTAGTGAGCAGTTCTTC. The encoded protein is CASSSFSGSSEQFF.

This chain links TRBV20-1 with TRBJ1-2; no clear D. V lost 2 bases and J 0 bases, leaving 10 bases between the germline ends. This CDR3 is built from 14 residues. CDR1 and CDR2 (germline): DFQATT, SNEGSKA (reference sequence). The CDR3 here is CSARLFQSNYGYTF. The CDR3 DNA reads TGCAGTGCTAGACTCTTTCAGTCTAACTATGGCTACACCTTC.

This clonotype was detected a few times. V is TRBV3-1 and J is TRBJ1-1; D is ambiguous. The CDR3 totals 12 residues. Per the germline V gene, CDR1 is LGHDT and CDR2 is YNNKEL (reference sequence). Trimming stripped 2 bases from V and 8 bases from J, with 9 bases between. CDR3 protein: CASSQSSAEAFF. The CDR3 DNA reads TGTGCCAGCAGCCAATCTAGTGCCGAAGCTTTCTTT. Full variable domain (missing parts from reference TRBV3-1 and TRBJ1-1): DTAVSQTPKYLVTQMGNDKSIKCEQNLGHDTMYWYKQDSKKFLKIMFSYNNKELIINETVPNRFSPKSPDKAHLNLHINSLELGDSAVYFCASSQSSAEAFFGQGTRLTVV.

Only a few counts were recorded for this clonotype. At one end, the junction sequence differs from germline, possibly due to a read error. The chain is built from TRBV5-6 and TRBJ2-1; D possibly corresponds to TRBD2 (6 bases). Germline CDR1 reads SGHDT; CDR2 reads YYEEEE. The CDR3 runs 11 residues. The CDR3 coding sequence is TGTGCCAGCAGCTTGGAACTAGCTTGGATCTTC. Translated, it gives CASSLELAWIF.

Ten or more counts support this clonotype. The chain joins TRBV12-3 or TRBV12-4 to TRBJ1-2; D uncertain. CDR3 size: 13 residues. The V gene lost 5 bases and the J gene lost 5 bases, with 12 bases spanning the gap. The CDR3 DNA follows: TGTGCCAGCAGTCCCGCAGGACGATATGGCTACACCTTC. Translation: CASSPAGRYGYTF.

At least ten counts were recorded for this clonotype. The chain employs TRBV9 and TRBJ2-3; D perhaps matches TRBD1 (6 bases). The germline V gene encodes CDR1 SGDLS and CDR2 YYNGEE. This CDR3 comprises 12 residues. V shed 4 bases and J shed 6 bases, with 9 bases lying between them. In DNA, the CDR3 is TGTGCCAGCAGCAGAACAGGGGATACGCAGTATTTT. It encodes CASSRTGDTQYF.

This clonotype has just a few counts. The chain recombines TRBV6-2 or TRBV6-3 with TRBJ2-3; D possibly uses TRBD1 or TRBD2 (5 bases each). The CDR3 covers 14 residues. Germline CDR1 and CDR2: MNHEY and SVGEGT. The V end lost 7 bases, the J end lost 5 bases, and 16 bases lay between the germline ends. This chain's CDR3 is CASKQTGGGDTQYF. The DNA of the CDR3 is TGTGCCAGCAAACAAACAGGAGGCGGAGATACGCAGTATTTT.

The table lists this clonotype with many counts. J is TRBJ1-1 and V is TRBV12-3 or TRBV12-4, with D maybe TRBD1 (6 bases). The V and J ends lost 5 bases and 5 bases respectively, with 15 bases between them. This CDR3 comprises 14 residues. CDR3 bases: TGTGCCAGCAGTCAACAGGGTTTTAGGACTGAAGCTTTCTTT. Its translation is CASSQQGFRTEAFF.

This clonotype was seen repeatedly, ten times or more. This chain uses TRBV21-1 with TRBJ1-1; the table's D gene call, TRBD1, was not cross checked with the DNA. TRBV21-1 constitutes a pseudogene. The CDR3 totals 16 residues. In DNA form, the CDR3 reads TGTGCCAGCAGCAAAGAGTTCGGGGGGCGCGACACTGAAGCTTTCTTT. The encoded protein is CASSKEFGGRDTEAFF.

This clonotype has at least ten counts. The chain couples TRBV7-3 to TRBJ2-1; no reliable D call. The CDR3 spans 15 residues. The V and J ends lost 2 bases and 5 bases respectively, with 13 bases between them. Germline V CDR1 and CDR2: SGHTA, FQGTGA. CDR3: CASSLDFYAHNEQFF. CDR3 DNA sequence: TGTGCCAGCAGCTTAGACTTCTACGCACACAATGAGCAGTTCTTC. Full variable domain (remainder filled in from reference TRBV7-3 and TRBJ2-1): GAGVSQTPSNKVTEKGKYVELRCDPISGHTALYWYRQSLGQGPEFLIYFQGTGAADDSGLPNDRFFAVRPEGSVSTLKIQRTERGDSAVYLCASSLDFYAHNEQFFGPGTRLTVL.

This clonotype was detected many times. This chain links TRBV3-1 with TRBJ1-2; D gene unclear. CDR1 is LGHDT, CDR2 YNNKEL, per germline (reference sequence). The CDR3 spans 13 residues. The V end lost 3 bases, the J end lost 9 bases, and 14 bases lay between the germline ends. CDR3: CASSQYSGPSYTF. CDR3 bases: TGTGCCAGCAGCCAGTACAGCGGACCCAGCTACACCTTC.

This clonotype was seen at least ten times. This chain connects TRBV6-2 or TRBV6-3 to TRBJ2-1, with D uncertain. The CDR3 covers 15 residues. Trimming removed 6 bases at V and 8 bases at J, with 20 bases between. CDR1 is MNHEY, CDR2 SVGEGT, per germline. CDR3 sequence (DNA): TGTGCCAGCAGGAGATACAGAGGATCTGACTATGAGCAGTTCTTC. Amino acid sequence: CASRRYRGSDYEQFF.

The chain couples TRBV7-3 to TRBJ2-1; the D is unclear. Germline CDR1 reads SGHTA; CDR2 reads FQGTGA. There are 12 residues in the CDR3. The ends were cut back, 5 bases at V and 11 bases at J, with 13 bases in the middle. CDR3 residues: CASSLDRTKQFF. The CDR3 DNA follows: TGTGCCAGCAGCCTCGACCGCACTAAGCAGTTCTTC.

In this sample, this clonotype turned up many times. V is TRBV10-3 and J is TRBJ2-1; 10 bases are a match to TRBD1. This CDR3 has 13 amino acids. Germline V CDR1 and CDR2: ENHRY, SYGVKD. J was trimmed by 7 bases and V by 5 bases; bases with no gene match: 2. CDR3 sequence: CAISRGQGNEQFF. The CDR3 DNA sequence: TGTGCCATCAGTCGGGGACAGGGGAATGAGCAGTTCTTC.

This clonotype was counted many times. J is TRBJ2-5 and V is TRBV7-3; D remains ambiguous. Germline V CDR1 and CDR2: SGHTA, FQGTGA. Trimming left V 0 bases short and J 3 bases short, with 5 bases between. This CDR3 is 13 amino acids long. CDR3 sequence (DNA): TGTGCCAGCAGCTTAACCAGAGAAGAGACCCAGTACTTC. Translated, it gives CASSLTREETQYF.

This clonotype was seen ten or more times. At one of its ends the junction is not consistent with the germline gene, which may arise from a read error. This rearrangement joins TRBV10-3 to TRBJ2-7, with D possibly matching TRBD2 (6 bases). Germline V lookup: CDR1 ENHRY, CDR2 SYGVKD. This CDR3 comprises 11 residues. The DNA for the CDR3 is TGTGCCATCAGTGAGGGGACTCCCCAGCACTTC. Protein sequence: CAISEGTPQHF.